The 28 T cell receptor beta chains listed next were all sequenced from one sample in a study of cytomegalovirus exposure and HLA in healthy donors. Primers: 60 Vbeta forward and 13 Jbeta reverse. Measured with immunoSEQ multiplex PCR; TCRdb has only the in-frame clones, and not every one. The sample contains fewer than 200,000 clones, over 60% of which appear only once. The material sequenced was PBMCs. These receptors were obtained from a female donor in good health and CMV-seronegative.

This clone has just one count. This CDR3 reads CASSFGDRVYGYTF. The CDR3 DNA is TGTGCCAGCAGTTTCGGGGACAGGGTCTATGGCTACACCTTC. This sequence joins TRBV28 and TRBJ1-2; 9 bases fit TRBD1. The CDR3 is made up of 14 amino acids. Trimming took 3 bases from V and 4 from J; bases not matched to a gene: 3. Germline CDR1 MDHEN, CDR2 SYDVKM.

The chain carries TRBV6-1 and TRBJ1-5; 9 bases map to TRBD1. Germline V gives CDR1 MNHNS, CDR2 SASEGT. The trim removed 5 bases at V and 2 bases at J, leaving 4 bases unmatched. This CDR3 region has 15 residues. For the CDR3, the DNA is TGTGCCAGCAGTCAGACAGGGGGTGGCAATCAGCCCCAGCATTTT. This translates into CASSQTGGGNQPQHF.

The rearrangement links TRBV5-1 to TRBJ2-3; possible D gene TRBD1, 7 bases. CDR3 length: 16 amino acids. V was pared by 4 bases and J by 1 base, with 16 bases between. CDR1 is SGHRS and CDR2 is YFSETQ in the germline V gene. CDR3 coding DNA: TGCGCCAGCAGCCCTTCAGGGGGACTGGGCACAGATACGCAGTATTTT. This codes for CASSPSGGLGTDTQYF.

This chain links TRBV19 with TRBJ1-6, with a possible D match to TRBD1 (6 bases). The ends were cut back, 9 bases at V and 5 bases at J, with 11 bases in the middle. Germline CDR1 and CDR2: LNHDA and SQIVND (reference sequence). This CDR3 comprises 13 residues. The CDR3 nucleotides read TGTGCCAGCCGGGACACCAATAATTCACCCCTCCACTTT. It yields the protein CASRDTNNSPLHF.

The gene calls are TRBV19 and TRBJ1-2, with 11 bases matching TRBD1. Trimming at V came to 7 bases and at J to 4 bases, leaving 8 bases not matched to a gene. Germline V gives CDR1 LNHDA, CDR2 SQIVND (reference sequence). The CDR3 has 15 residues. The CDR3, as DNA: TGTGCCAGTACTCCCGGGACAGGGGGGGGCTATGGCTACACCTTC. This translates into CASTPGTGGGYGYTF.

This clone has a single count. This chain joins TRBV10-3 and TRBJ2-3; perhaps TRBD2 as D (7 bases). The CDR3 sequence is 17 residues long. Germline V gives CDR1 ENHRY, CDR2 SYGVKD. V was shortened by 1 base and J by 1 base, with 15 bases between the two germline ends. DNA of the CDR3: TGTGCCATCAGTGAGTGGAGAACGCGGGGGCGCACAGATACGCAGTATTTT. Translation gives CAISEWRTRGRTDTQYF.

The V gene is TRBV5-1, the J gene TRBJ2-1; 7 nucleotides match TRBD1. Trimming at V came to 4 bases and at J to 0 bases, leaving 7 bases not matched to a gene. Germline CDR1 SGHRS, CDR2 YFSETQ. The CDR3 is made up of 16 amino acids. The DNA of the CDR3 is TGCGCCAGCAGCCGAGGGACAGCGAGCTCCTACAATGAGCAGTTCTTC. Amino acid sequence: CASSRGTASSYNEQFF.

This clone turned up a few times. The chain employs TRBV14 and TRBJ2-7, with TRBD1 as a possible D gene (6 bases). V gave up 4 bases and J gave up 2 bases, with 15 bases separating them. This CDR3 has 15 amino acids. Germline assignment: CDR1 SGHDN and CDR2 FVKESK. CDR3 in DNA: TGTGCCAGCAGCCGAACAGGGCTACAACCCTACGAGCAGTACTTC. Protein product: CASSRTGLQPYEQYF. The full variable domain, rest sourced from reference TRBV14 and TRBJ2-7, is EAGVTQFPSHSVIEKGQTVTLRCDPISGHDNLYWYRRVMGKEIKFLLHFVKESKQDESGMPNNRFLAERTGGTYSTLKVQPAELEDSGVYFCASSRTGLQPYEQYFGPGTRLTVT.

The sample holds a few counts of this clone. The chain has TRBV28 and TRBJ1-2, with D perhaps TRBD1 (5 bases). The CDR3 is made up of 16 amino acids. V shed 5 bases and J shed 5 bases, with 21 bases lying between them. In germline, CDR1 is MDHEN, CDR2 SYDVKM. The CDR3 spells CASSETGGRALYGYTF. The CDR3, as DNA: TGTGCCAGCAGTGAAACGGGGGGGAGGGCTCTTTATGGCTACACCTTC.

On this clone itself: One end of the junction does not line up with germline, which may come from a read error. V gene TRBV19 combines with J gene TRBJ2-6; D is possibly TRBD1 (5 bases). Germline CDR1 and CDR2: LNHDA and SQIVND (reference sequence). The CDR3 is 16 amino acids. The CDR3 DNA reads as TGTGCCAGTAGTATTCTCGCTTTCTCTGGGGCCAACGGCCTGACTTTC. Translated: CASSILAFSGANGLTF.

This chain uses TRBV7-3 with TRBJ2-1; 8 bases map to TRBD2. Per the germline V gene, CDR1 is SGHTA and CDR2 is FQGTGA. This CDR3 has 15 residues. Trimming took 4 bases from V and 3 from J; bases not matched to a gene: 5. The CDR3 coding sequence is TGTGCCAGCAGCTCCGGGGGGGGACGCTACAATGAGCAGTTCTTC. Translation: CASSSGGGRYNEQFF.

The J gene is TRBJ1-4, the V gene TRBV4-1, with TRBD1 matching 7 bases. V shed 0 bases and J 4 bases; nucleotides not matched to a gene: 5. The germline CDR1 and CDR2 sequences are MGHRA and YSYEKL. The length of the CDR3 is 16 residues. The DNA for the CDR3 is TGCGCCAGCAGCCAAGAGGTCAACAGGGGTAATGAAAAACTGTTTTTT. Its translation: CASSQEVNRGNEKLFF.

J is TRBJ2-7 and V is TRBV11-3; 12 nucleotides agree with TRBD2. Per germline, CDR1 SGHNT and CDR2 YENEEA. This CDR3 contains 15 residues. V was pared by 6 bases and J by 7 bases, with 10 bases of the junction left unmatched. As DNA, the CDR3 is TGTGCCAGCAGATTCACTAGCGGGGGGCCTGGTGAGCAGTACTTC. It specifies CASRFTSGGPGEQYF.

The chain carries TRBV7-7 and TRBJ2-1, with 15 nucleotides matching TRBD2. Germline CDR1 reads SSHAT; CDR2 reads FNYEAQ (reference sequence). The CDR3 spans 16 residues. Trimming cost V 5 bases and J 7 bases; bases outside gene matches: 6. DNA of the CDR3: TGTGCCAGCAGCCCCCGGACTAGCGGGAGGGGGAATGAGCAGTTCTTC. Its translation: CASSPRTSGRGNEQFF.

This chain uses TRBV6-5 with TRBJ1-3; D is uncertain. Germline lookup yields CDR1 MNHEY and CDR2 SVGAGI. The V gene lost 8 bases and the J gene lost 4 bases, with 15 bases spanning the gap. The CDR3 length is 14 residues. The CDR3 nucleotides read TGTGCCAGCGGCCAGACACGGGGAGGAAACACCATATATTTT. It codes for CASGQTRGGNTIYF.

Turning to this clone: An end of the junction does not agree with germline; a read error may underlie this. The CDR3 loop reads CATTGTGVEAFF. The CDR3 DNA reads TGCGCCACAACCGGGACAGGGGTTGAAGCTTTCTTT. The chain recombines TRBV19 with TRBJ1-1; 10 bases match TRBD1. CDR1 and CDR2 (germline): LNHDA, SQIVND (reference sequence). The CDR3 sequence is 12 residues long.

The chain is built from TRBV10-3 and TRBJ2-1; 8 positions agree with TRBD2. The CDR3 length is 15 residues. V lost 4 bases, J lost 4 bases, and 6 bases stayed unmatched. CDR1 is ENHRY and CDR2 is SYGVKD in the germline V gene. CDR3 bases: TGTGCCATCAGTGGGGATAGCGGGAATTACAATGAGCAGTTCTTC. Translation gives CAISGDSGNYNEQFF.

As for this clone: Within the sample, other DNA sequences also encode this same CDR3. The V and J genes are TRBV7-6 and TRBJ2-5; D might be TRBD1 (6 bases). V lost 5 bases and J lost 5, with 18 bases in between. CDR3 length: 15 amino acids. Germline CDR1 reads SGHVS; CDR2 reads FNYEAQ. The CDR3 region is CASSLRQALGETQYF. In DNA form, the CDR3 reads TGTGCCAGCAGCCTTAGACAGGCTCTGGGCGAGACCCAGTACTTC.

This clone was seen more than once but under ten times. This chain's CDR3 is CASSLRTGFGELFF. CDR3 in DNA: TGTGCCAGCAGCTTAAGGACAGGGTTCGGGGAGCTGTTTTTT. The chain couples TRBV7-9 to TRBJ2-2; TRBD1 aligns across 8 bases. CDR1 is SEHNR and CDR2 is FQNEAQ in the germline V gene (reference sequence). This CDR3 has 14 amino acids. Trimming cost V 2 bases and J 7 bases; bases outside gene matches: 3.

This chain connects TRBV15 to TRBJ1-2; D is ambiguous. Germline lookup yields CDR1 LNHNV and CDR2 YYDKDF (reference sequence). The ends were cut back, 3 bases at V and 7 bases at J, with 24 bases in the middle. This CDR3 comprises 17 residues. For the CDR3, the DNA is TGTGCCACCAGCAGTCGTCCTACTACATCACTCCGTGGTGGCTACACCTTC. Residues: CATSSRPTTSLRGGYTF.

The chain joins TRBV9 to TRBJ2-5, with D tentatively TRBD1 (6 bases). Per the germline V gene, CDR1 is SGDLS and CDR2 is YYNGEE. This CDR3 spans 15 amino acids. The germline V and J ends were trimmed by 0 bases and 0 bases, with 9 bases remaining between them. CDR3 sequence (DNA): TGTGCCAGCAGCGTAGGGACAGCCCACCAAGAGACCCAGTACTTC. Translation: CASSVGTAHQETQYF.

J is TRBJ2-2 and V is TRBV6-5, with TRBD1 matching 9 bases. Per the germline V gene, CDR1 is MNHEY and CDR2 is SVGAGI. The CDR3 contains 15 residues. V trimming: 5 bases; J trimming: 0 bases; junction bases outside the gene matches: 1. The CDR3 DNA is TGTGCCAGCAGTCGGACAGGGGCGAACACCGGGGAGCTGTTTTTT. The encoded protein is CASSRTGANTGELFF.

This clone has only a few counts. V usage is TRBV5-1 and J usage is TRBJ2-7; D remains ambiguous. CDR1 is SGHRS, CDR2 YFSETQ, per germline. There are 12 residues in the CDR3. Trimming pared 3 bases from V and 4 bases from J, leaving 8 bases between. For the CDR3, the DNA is TGCGCCAGCAGCTCCGACACATACGAGCAGTACTTC. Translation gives CASSSDTYEQYF. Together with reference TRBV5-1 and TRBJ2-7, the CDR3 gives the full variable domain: KAGVTQTPRYLIKTRGQQVTLSCSPISGHRSVSWYQQTPGQGLQFLFEYFSETQRNKGNFPGRFSGRQFSNSRSEMNVSTLELGDSALYLCASSSDTYEQYFGPGTRLTVT.

CDR3 amino acids: CAISEVSQGGQETQYF. The CDR3 DNA reads TGTGCCATCAGTGAGGTGTCGCAAGGGGGCCAAGAGACCCAGTACTTC. The J gene is TRBJ2-5, the V gene TRBV10-3, with a tentative D call TRBD1 (6 bases). Looked up from germline, CDR1 is ENHRY and CDR2 is SYGVKD. Trimming stripped 2 bases from V and 1 base from J, with 14 bases between. The CDR3 covers 16 residues.

This CDR3 reads CASSARTGEKFF. In DNA form, the CDR3 reads TGTGCCAGCAGCGCCAGGACAGGGGAGAAGTTCTTC. J is TRBJ2-1 and V is TRBV9; 9 bases map to TRBD1. J gave up 14 bases and V 3 bases, and 6 bases lay outside the gene matches. The CDR3 covers 12 residues. Germline-derived CDR1 and CDR2 are SGDLS and YYNGEE.

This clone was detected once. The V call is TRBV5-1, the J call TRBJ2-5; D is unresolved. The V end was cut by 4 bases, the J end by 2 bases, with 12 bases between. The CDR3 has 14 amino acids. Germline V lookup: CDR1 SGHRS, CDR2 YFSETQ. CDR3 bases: TGCGCCAGCAGCCGGTCGACAAGGCAAGAGACCCAGTACTTC. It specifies CASSRSTRQETQYF.

CDR3 loop: CASSQEGSTNTGELFF. The CDR3 bases are TGTGCCAGCAGCCAAGAGGGGAGTACGAACACCGGGGAGCTGTTTTTT. The chain is built from TRBV14 and TRBJ2-2; perhaps TRBD2 as D (5 bases). CDR1 and CDR2 from the germline V gene are SGHDN and FVKESK. The CDR3 sequence is 16 residues long. The V end lost 0 bases, the J end lost 0 bases, and 8 bases lay between the germline ends.

The CDR3 protein is CASSPLGQGANTIYF. CDR3 sequence (DNA): TGTGCCAGCTCACCTCTCGGACAGGGCGCAAACACCATATATTTT. This sequence joins TRBV18 and TRBJ1-3; 8 nucleotides match TRBD1. With 3 bases clipped from V and 6 bases from J, the junction kept 7 bases outside the gene matches. This CDR3 region has 15 residues. Per germline, CDR1 KGHSH and CDR2 LQKENI.